The T cell receptor (beta chain) described here comes from a study of regulatory T cells in long-lasting Graves disease. Study-wide background: More than 5 years of antithyroid drugs with positive TSH receptor antibodies defined persistent Graves' disease.

V was pared by 5 bases and J by 2 bases, with 9 bases of the junction left unmatched. The CDR3 extends over 15 amino acids. Germline loops: CDR1 SGHVS, CDR2 FNYEAQ. Findings and caveats of the study: The study found TRBV28, TRBJ1-2 and TRBJ2-5 favored in persistent disease.

Time point described: persistent/refractory GD, antithyroid drugs over 5 years with positive TRAb. PBMC-derived RNA was used for the TCR library. The guidelines of the American Thyroid Association were the basis for diagnosing Graves' disease. This clonotype was detected only a few times. What it binds is not known. TCR beta libraries were built with iRepertoire HTBI primers and Arm-PCR of CDR3 regions. TCRdb re-analysed the multiplex PCR reads in MiXCR, keeping a single row per CDR3 protein. The sample comprises approximately 360,000 distinct CDR3 sequences, about 23% of which are singletons, and less than 30% rests with the top ten.

The TCR comes from a woman in her thirties or forties with Graves disease. The chain links TRBV7-6 to TRBJ2-7, with 7 bases lining up with TRBD1. Sequenced material: peripheral blood mononuclear cells (PBMCs), taken when the disease was refractory, from a patient treated with antithyroid drugs. CDR3 in amino acids: CASSPSDRATYEQYF. In DNA, the CDR3 is TGTGCCAGCAGCCCAAGCGACAGGGCTACCTACGAGCAGTACTTC.